This is a list of T cell receptor beta chains from one sample in a study of control samples from healthy donors and cancer patients. Profiling relied on immunoSEQ multiplex PCR, and the TCRdb table lists in-frame clones only, not all of them. The sample consists of around 140,000 clones, more than 90% of them appearing once. Sequencing used blood. These receptors came from a man aged 18 to 29 in good health. CDR3s include the opening cysteine and the closing phenylalanine or tryptophan. D genes are given only for firm matches. A clone size is listed for some rows: how often the clone was seen (once, few, many), or a class if it is expanded.

v_call	j_call	d_call	clone_size	cdr3_aa	cdr3_nt
TRBV5-4	TRBJ2-2	TRBD2	NA	CASSLAGLANTGELFF	TGTGCCAGCAGCTTGGCGGGACTAGCGAACACCGGGGAGCTGTTTTTT
TRBV21-1	TRBJ2-7	NA	NA	CASSPRTESYEQYF	TGTGCCAGCAGCCCTCGGACAGAATCCTACGAGCAGTACTTC
TRBV5-5	TRBJ1-2	NA	many	CASSLVELSIGYTF	TGTGCCAGCAGCTTGGTCGAGTTATCGATTGGCTACACCTTC
TRBV5-6	TRBJ2-5	NA	NA	CASSLVGETQYF	TGTGCCAGCAGCTTGGTGGGGGAGACCCAGTACTTC
TRBV12-1	TRBJ1-5	NA	NA	CASSYRGRLNQPQHF	TGTGCCAGCAGTTACAGGGGGCGCCTCAATCAGCCCCAGCATTTT
TRBV4-2	TRBJ2-5	NA	once	CASSRTGTNYATQYF	TGTGCCAGCAGCCGTACCGGGACCAACTACGCGACCCAGTACTTC
TRBV10-3	TRBJ2-7	NA	NA	CAIRGVGGSYEQYF	TGTGCCATCAGAGGAGTCGGAGGATCCTACGAGCAGTACTTC
TRBV19	TRBJ1-2	TRBD1	NA	CASSIRGHGYTF	TGTGCCAGTAGTATCAGGGGGCATGGCTACACCTTC
TRBV2	TRBJ2-5	TRBD2	NA	CATISGVETQYF	TGTGCCACCATTAGCGGGGTGGAGACCCAGTACTTC
TRBV7-9	TRBJ1-3	NA	NA	CASSRADAGNTIYF	TGTGCCAGCAGCCGCGCCGACGCCGGAAACACCATATATTTT
TRBV28	TRBJ1-4	TRBD1	NA	CASRTGTGRVGYEKLFF	TGTGCCAGCCGCACCGGGACAGGGCGAGTAGGGTATGAAAAACTGTTTTTT
TRBV11-3	TRBJ1-5	NA	NA	CASSPTQGINQPQHF	TGTGCCAGCAGCCCTACACAGGGAATCAATCAGCCCCAGCATTTT